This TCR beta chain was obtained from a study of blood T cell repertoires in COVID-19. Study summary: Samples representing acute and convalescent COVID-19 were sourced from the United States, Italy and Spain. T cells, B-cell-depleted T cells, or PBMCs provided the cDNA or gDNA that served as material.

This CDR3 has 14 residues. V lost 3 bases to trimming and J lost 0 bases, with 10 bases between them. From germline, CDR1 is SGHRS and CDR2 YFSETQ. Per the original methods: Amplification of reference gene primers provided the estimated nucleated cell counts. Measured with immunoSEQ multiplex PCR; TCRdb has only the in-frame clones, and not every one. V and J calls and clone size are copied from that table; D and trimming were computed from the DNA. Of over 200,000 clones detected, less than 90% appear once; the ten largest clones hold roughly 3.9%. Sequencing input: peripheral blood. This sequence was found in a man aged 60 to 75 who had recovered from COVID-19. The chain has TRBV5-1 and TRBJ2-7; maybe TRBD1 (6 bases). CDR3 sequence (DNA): TGCGCCAGCAGCTCCGGACAGCACTCCTACGAGCAGTACTTC. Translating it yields CASSSGQHSYEQYF.